This TCR beta chain was captured by sequencing in a study of T-cell reconstitution after alpha-beta-depleted transplantation in children. This clonotype came up many times. Its antigen remains unidentified. CDR1 and CDR2 (germline): LGHDT, YNNKEL (reference sequence). Germline trimming cut 3 bases from V and 0 bases from J; bases unmatched to any gene: 1. The CDR3 spans 14 residues. Overall study findings and caveats: The high TCRbeta diversity at day 60 in some patients came from surviving recipient T cells and thymic progenitors. Reported findings indicate that, about two months after transplant, alpha-beta T cells came from several hundred expanded clones, which were derived from non-depleted graft cells. Most T-cell counts and diversity one year after the transplant came from T cells that were newly produced.

The TCRbeta library incorporated unique molecular identifiers. Each CDR3 protein gets one entry after TCRdb re-called the PCR reads with MiXCR. Found here are hundreds of thousands of distinct CDR3 sequences, approximately 12% of them singletons; the top ten hold 2.2%. The TCR was taken from a male patient younger than 18 who had a stem cell transplant for acute myeloid leukemia, so the T cells may come from the graft donor. The chain combines TRBV3-1 with TRBJ2-7; the match to TRBD2 covers 8 bases. Sequencing was performed on PBMCs, mostly from graft donor cells, taken 360 days after TCRalphabeta/CD19-depleted stem cell transplant. CDR3 DNA sequence: TGTGCCAGCAGCCAGAGCGGGAGCTCCTACGAGCAGTACTTC. Encoded protein: CASSQSGSSYEQYF.